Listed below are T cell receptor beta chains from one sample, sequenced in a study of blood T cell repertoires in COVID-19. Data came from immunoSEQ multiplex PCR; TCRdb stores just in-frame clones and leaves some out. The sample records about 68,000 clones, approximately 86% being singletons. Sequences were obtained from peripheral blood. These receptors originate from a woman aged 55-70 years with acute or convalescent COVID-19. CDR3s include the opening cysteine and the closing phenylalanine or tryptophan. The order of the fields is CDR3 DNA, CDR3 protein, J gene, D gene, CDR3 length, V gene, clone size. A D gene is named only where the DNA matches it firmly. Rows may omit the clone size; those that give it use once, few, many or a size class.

TGTGCCAGCAGCTTAGCTCTAGCGGGAGTCGGGGAGCTGTTTTTT,CASSLALAGVGELFF,TRBJ2-2,TRBD2,15,TRBV7-9,NA
TGTGCCAGCAGCCCGGAGGTCGGGAGCTCCTACGAGCAGTACTTC,CASSPEVGSSYEQYF,TRBJ2-7,NA,15,TRBV5-4,once
TGCGCCAGCAGCCCGGAAGGACTAGCCTACGAGCAGTACTTC,CASSPEGLAYEQYF,TRBJ2-7,TRBD2,14,TRBV5-1,few
TGTGCCTGGAGGACCAAGACAGTTCTTTACTATGGCTACACCTTC,CAWRTKTVLYYGYTF,TRBJ1-2,NA,15,TRBV30,NA
TGCGCCAGCAGCCGGACACAGGGGGTTGGGGGGAATGAGCAGTTCTTC,CASSRTQGVGGNEQFF,TRBJ2-1,TRBD1,16,TRBV4-1,NA
TGTGCCAGCAGCCAGGATAGCAATCAGCCCCAGCATTTT,CASSQDSNQPQHF,TRBJ1-5,NA,13,TRBV28,NA
TGTGCCAGCAGCCTACAGGGCGAGAGCACTGAAGCTTTCTTT,CASSLQGESTEAFF,TRBJ1-1,NA,14,TRBV3-1/TRBV3-2,NA
TGTGCCAGCAGCTCCGGGGGTCTGAGCGGCAATCAGCCCCAGCATTTT,CASSSGGLSGNQPQHF,TRBJ1-5,NA,16,TRBV5-4,NA
TGTGCCAGCAGTCACAAAGAGACCCAGTACTTC,CASSHKETQYF,TRBJ2-5,NA,11,TRBV6-2/TRBV6-3,few
TGTGCCAGCAGCTCCCGGGAAGGAACCCTCTATGGCTACACCTTC,CASSSREGTLYGYTF,TRBJ1-2,NA,15,TRBV11-2,few
TGTGCCAGCAGGGGCCAGGGGGCGGGCTACACCTTC,CASRGQGAGYTF,TRBJ1-2,TRBD1,12,TRBV2,NA
TGTGCCAGCAGCCAAGATTGGCCTAGCGGGGGGGCCGGGGTGCAGTTCTTC,CASSQDWPSGGAGVQFF,TRBJ2-1,TRBD2,17,TRBV3-1/TRBV3-2,NA
TGTGCCAGTAGTATCAGGGGGGAGCAGTTCTTC,CASSIRGEQFF,TRBJ2-1,TRBD1,11,TRBV19,NA
TGTGCCAGCAGTTACTCGAGGGGGGGAGGTTACGAGCAGTACTTC,CASSYSRGGGYEQYF,TRBJ2-7,NA,15,TRBV6-5,once
TGTGCCAGTAGTATTATACAGGGTGGGGCAGATACGCAGTATTTT,CASSIIQGGADTQYF,TRBJ2-3,NA,15,TRBV19,NA
TGTGCCAGCAGTGTGGTCAAGGGAGGGACTCAGCCCCAGCATTTT,CASSVVKGGTQPQHF,TRBJ1-5,NA,15,TRBV2,NA
TGTGCCAGCAGCTTGGGGGACAGGGGCCAGCCCCAGCATTTT,CASSLGDRGQPQHF,TRBJ1-5,TRBD1,14,TRBV5-6,few
TGCGCCAGCAGCCAAGATCCGGTCGGCTACACCTTC,CASSQDPVGYTF,TRBJ1-2,NA,12,TRBV4-1,NA
TGTGCCCAAAACGCCGGGACAGCCACTTATGGCTACACCTTC,CAQNAGTATYGYTF,TRBJ1-2,TRBD1,14,TRBV30,NA
TGCGCCAGCAGCTTGGATAACAGGGGAGGCTACACCTTC,CASSLDNRGGYTF,TRBJ1-2,TRBD1,13,TRBV5-1,NA
TGTGCCAGCAGTCCAACAGGGAACACTGAAGCTTTCTTT,CASSPTGNTEAFF,TRBJ1-1,NA,13,TRBV12-3/TRBV12-4,NA
TGTGCCAGCAGCCTTAAGTATAGCGGGATCATCGGCGAGCAGTACTTC,CASSLKYSGIIGEQYF,TRBJ2-7,TRBD2,16,TRBV3-1/TRBV3-2,once
TGTGCCAGCATAGACAAGAGATATATTACAGATACGCAGTATTTT,CASIDKRYITDTQYF,TRBJ2-3,NA,15,TRBV2,NA
TGTGCCAGCAGTTCAGGACAGGGGGCCCTGGGTGGCTACACCTTC,CASSSGQGALGGYTF,TRBJ1-2,TRBD1,15,TRBV6-5,NA
TGTGCCAGCAGCAAGAACGAGGTTGAAGCTTTCTTT,CASSKNEVEAFF,TRBJ1-1,NA,12,TRBV5-4,NA
TGTGCCAGCAGCTCCATAAGGCGGGTCGGGCCCTACGAGCAGTACTTC,CASSSIRRVGPYEQYF,TRBJ2-7,NA,16,TRBV7-8,NA
TGTGCCAGCAGCCAAATACAGGGTTCGTGGTATGGCTACACCTTC,CASSQIQGSWYGYTF,TRBJ1-2,NA,15,TRBV14,NA
TGTGCCAGCAGCAAACAGGACAGGGGAAATCAGCCCCAGCATTTT,CASSKQDRGNQPQHF,TRBJ1-5,NA,15,TRBV21-1,NA
TGCGCCAGCAGCTTCTCCGCGGGAGATACGCAGTATTTT,CASSFSAGDTQYF,TRBJ2-3,NA,13,TRBV5-1,NA
TGCGCCAGCAGCTCTCAGGGGAGTTTACGAACCGGGGAGCTGTTTTTT,CASSSQGSLRTGELFF,TRBJ2-2,NA,16,TRBV5-1,once
TGCGCCAGCAGAACCGGGACAGGGAAGGAAAAACTGTTTTTT,CASRTGTGKEKLFF,TRBJ1-4,TRBD1,14,TRBV5-1,NA
TGTGCCAGCAGTTACCCACGGCCGGGGGGCACTGAAGCTTTCTTT,CASSYPRPGGTEAFF,TRBJ1-1,NA,15,TRBV6-5,once
TGCGCCAGCAGCCAAGATTCGGGGATAACGAATGAGCAGTTCTTC,CASSQDSGITNEQFF,TRBJ2-1,NA,15,TRBV4-1,few
TGTGCCAGCAGTTTGGGGGGAACTTTGAACACTGAAGCTTTCTTT,CASSLGGTLNTEAFF,TRBJ1-1,NA,15,TRBV28,NA
TGTGCCTTACCGGACAGGAATATTAACTATGGCTACACCTTC,CALPDRNINYGYTF,TRBJ1-2,TRBD1,14,TRBV30,NA
TGTGCCAGCAGTTACGACAGGGAGCAGTTCTTC,CASSYDREQFF,TRBJ2-1,NA,11,TRBV6-5,NA
TGTGCCAGCAGTCCCCCTCAGGTGGGTGAGCAGTTCTTC,CASSPPQVGEQFF,TRBJ2-1,NA,13,TRBV6-5,NA
TGTGCCAGCAGCTTGGACACAGGGAACACTGAAGCTTTCTTT,CASSLDTGNTEAFF,TRBJ1-1,NA,14,TRBV11-1,NA
TGTGCCAGCAGTCTTCTCCAAGGACTTCTTTCCACAGATACGCAGTATTTT,CASSLLQGLLSTDTQYF,TRBJ2-3,NA,17,TRBV28,NA
TGTGCCAGCTCGCAAAGTCCGGGCAATCAGCCCCAGCATTTT,CASSQSPGNQPQHF,TRBJ1-5,NA,14,TRBV18,NA
TGTGCCAGCAGGCAAGATAGCTCCTACGAGCAGTACTTC,CASRQDSSYEQYF,TRBJ2-7,NA,13,TRBV4-2,few
TGTGCCAGCAGCCCCCGAGTTAGTGAGCAGTACTTC,CASSPRVSEQYF,TRBJ2-7,NA,12,TRBV7-3,NA
TGTGCCAGCAGTGAGTTTAAGCCGGGTCACACTGAAGCTTTCTTT,CASSEFKPGHTEAFF,TRBJ1-1,NA,15,TRBV2,NA
TGTGCCAGCACACTGGGGAGCTTCGCTGAAGCTTTCTTT,CASTLGSFAEAFF,TRBJ1-1,NA,13,TRBV6-6,NA
TGTGCCAGCAGTGGGACAACAACTAATGAAAAACTGTTTTTT,CASSGTTTNEKLFF,TRBJ1-4,NA,14,TRBV2,NA
TGCGCCAGCAGCTTGGGTCAGGCGAACACTGAAGCTTTCTTT,CASSLGQANTEAFF,TRBJ1-1,NA,14,TRBV5-1,NA
TGTGCCAGCAGTTCCGGGGGGGGGAAGACCCAGTACTTC,CASSSGGGKTQYF,TRBJ2-5,TRBD2,13,TRBV28,NA